The 7 T cell receptor beta chains in this list originate from one sample, sequenced in a study of blood T cell repertoires in COVID-19. Clones were sequenced by immunoSEQ multiplex PCR, and TCRdb holds only the in-frame ones, with some missing. Among roughly 570,000 clones listed, about 88% were seen once. The sequencing input was peripheral blood. All receptors come from a woman aged 45-60 years with COVID-19, enrolled during active disease.

The chain recombines TRBV7-9 with TRBJ2-7; D ambiguous. CDR1 and CDR2 (germline): SEHNR, FQNEAQ (reference sequence). Trimming stripped 5 bases from V and 4 bases from J, with 6 bases between. This CDR3 region has 11 residues. In DNA, the CDR3 is TGTGCCAGCAGCCAACTTTACGAGCAGTACTTC. Its protein is CASSQLYEQYF.

The V and J genes are TRBV7-3 and TRBJ1-5; 8 bases agree with TRBD1. Germline V lookup: CDR1 SGHTA, CDR2 FQGTGA. After removal of 2 bases from V and 9 bases from J, the junction contained 6 bases not matched to a gene. The CDR3 loop spans 14 amino acids. CDR3 sequence: CASSLLGQVTPQHF. The CDR3 nucleotides read TGTGCCAGCAGCTTACTGGGACAGGTTACGCCCCAGCATTTT.

This clone was detected only a few times. The genes are TRBV30 and TRBJ1-5; a possible D gene is TRBD1 (6 bases). The CDR3 runs to 15 residues. Germline lookup yields CDR1 GTSNPN and CDR2 SVGIG (reference sequence). Trimming took 3 bases from V and 3 from J, leaving 15 bases between them. The CDR3, as DNA: TGTGCCTGGAGCCTCCGGGGGGCCTACAATCAGCCCCAGCATTTT. Translating gives CAWSLRGAYNQPQHF.

V is TRBV30 and J is TRBJ1-1; 7 positions agree with TRBD1. CDR3 length: 15 amino acids. Germline-derived CDR1 and CDR2 are GTSNPN and SVGIG (reference sequence). V dropped 2 bases and J dropped 0; count of bases not matched to a gene: 6. DNA for the CDR3: TGTGCCTGGAGTCCATTAGACAGGGTGAACACTGAAGCTTTCTTT. Protein sequence: CAWSPLDRVNTEAFF.

This chain connects TRBV6-5 to TRBJ1-1; tentatively, D is TRBD1 (5 bases). With 8 bases removed from V and 5 bases from J, the gap between germline ends came to 15 bases. Per germline, CDR1 MNHEY and CDR2 SVGAGI. CDR3 length: 13 residues. The CDR3 DNA sequence: TGTGCCAGCCGCTGGGGGGGGATGACTGAAGCTTTCTTT. Translated: CASRWGGMTEAFF.

For this clone: Additional DNA sequences in this sample encode the identical CDR3. The genes are TRBV3-1 (or the pseudogene TRBV3-2) and TRBJ2-3; no clear D gene. V was clipped by 0 bases and J by 1 base, with 5 bases between them. Looked up from germline, CDR1 is LGHDT and CDR2 is YNNKEL (reference sequence). CDR3 size: 14 residues. The DNA of the CDR3 is TGTGCCAGCAGCCAAGACCGGGGCACAGATACGCAGTATTTT. Its protein is CASSQDRGTDTQYF.

A note on this clone: This sample includes further DNA sequences coding for the same CDR3. The chain links TRBV27 to TRBJ2-1; TRBD2 matches at 11 bases. The germline V gene has CDR1 MNHEY and CDR2 SMNVEV (reference sequence). This CDR3 has 15 residues. The ends lost 2 bases at V and 5 bases at J; junction bases unmatched: 2. CDR3 bases: TGTGCCAGCAGTTTAGGGACTAGCGGAAACAATGAGCAGTTCTTC. Its translation: CASSLGTSGNNEQFF.